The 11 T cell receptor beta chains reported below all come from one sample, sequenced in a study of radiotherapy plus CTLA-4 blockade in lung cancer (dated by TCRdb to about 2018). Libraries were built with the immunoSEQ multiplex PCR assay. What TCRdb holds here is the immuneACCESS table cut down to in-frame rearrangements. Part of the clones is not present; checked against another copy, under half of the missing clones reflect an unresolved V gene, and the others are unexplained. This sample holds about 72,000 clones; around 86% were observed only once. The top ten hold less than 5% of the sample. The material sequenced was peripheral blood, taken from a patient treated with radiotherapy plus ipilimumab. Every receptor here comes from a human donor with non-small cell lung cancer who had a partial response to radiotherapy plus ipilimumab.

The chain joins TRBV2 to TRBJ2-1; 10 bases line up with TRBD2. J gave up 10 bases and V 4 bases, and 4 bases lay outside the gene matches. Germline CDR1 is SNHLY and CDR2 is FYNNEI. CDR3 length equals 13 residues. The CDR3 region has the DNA TGTGCCAGCAGTGGGGGGACTAGCGACGAGCAGTTCTTC. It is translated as CASSGGTSDEQFF. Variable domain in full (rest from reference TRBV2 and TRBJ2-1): EPEVTQTPSHQVTQMGQEVILRCVPISNHLYFYWYRQILGQKVEFLVSFYNNEISEKSEIFDDQFSVERPDGSNFTLKIRSTKLEDSAMYFCASSGGTSDEQFFGPGTRLTVL.

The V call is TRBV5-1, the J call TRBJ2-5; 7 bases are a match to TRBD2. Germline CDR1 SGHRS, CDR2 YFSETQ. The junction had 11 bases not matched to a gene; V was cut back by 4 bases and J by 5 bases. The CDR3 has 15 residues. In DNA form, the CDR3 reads TGCGCCAGCAGCGACGGGACTCTCGGGGGGGAGACCCAGTACTTC. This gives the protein CASSDGTLGGETQYF.

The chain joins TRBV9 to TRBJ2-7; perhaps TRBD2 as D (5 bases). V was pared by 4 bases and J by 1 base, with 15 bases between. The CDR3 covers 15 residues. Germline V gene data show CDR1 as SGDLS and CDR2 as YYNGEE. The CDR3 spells CASSLGREPSYEQYF. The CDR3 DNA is TGTGCCAGCAGCCTTGGAAGGGAGCCTTCCTACGAGCAGTACTTC.

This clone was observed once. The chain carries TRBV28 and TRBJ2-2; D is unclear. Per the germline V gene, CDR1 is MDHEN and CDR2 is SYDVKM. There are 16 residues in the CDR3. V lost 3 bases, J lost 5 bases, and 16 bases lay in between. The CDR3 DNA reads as TGTGCCAGCAGTTTCGGCGGCGGAGTGGTAACCGGGGAGCTGTTTTTT. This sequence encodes CASSFGGGVVTGELFF.

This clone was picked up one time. CDR3 amino acids: CASSFRGRGNEKLFF. DNA of the CDR3: TGCGCCAGCAGCTTCAGGGGGCGAGGTAATGAAAAACTGTTTTTT. The genes are TRBV5-1 and TRBJ1-4; 8 bases line up with TRBD1. V was clipped by 2 bases and J by 4 bases; unmatched bases: 4. The CDR3 contains 15 residues. In germline, CDR1 is SGHRS, CDR2 YFSETQ.

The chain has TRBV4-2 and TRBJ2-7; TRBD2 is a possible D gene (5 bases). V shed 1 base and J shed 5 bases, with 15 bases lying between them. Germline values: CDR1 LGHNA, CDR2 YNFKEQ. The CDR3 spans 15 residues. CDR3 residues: CASSQGPTGENEQYF. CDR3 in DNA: TGTGCCAGCAGCCAAGGACCGACTGGGGAGAACGAGCAGTACTTC.

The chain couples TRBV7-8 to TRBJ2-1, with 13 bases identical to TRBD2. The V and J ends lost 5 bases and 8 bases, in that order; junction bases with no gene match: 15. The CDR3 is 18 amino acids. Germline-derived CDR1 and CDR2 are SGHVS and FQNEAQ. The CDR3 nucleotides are TGTGCCAGCAGCCAGGGCCTGACCGGGACTAGCGGGGAGGATGAGCAGTTCTTC. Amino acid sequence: CASSQGLTGTSGEDEQFF. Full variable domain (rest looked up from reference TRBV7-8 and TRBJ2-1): GAGVSQSPRYKVAKRGQDVALRCDPISGHVSLFWYQQALGQGPEFLTYFQNEAQLDKSGLPSDRFFAERPEGSVSTLKIQRTQQEDSAVYLCASSQGLTGTSGEDEQFFGPGTRLTVL.

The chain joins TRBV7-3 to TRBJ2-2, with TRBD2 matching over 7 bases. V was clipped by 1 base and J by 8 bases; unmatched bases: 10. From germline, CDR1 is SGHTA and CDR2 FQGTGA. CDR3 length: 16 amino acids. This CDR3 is CASSLRQLAGVGELFF. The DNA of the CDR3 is TGTGCCAGCAGCTTAAGGCAGTTGGCGGGGGTTGGGGAGCTGTTTTTT.

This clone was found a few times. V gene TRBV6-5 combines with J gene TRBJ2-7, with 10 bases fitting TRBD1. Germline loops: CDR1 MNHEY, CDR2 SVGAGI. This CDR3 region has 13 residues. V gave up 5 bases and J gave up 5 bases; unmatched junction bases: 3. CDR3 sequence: CASSRDRGDEQYF. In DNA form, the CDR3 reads TGTGCCAGCAGTCGGGACAGGGGAGACGAGCAGTACTTC.

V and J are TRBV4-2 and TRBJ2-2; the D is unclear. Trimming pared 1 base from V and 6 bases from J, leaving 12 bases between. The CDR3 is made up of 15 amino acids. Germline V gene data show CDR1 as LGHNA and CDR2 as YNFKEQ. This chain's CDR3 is CASSQASRVAGELFF. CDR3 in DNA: TGTGCCAGCAGCCAAGCGTCTCGGGTCGCCGGGGAGCTGTTTTTT.

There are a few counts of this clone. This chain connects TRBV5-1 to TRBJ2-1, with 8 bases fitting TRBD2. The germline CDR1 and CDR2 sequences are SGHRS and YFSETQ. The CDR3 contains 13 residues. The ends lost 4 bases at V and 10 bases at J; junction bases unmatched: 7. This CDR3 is CASSQRTSREQFF. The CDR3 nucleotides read TGCGCCAGCAGCCAACGGACTAGCCGGGAGCAGTTCTTC.